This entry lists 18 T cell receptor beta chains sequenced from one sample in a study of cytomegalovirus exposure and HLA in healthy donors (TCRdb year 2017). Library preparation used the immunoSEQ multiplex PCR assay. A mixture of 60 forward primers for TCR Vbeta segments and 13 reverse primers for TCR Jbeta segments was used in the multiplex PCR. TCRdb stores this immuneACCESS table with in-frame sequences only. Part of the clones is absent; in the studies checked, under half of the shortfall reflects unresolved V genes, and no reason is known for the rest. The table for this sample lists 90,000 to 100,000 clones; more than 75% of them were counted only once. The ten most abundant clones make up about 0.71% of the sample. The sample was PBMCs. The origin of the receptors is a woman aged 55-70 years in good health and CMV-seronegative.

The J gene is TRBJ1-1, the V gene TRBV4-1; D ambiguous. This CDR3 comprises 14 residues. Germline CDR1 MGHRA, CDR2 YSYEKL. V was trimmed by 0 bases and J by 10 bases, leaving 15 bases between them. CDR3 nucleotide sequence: TGCGCCAGCAGCCAAGAAGCCGTGGCAGGTGGAGCTTTCTTT. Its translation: CASSQEAVAGGAFF.

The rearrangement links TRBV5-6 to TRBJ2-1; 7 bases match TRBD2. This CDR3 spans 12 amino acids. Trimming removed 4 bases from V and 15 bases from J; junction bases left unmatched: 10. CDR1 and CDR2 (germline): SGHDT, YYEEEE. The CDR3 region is CASSPGSGGGFF. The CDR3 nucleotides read TGTGCCAGCAGCCCCGGTTCGGGGGGAGGGTTCTTC.

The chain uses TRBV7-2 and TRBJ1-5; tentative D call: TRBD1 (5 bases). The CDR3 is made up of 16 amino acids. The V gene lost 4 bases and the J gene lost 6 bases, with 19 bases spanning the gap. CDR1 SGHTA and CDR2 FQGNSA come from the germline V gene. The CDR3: CASSYQGVGEGQPQHF. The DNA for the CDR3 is TGTGCCAGCAGCTACCAGGGAGTAGGGGAGGGTCAGCCCCAGCATTTT.

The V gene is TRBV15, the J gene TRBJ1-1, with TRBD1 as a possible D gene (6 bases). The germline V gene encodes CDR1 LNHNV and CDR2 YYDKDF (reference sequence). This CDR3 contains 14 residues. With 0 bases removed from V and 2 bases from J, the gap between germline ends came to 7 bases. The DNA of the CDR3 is TGTGCCACCAGCAGAGACAGGGGCAACACTGAAGCTTTCTTT. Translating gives CATSRDRGNTEAFF.

The CDR3 sequence: CAISESFGRVNTEAFF. The CDR3 bases are TGTGCCATCAGTGAGTCGTTTGGCAGGGTGAACACTGAAGCTTTCTTT. V usage is TRBV10-3 and J usage is TRBJ1-1, with D maybe TRBD1 (5 bases). This CDR3 is built from 16 residues. Germline assignment: CDR1 ENHRY and CDR2 SYGVKD. Trimming pared 0 bases from V and 0 bases from J, leaving 11 bases between.

CDR3 DNA: TGCGCCAGCAGCTTCCGGGGGGTAGCCTCCTACAATGAGCAGTTCTTC. Translation: CASSFRGVASYNEQFF. The chain carries TRBV5-1 and TRBJ2-1, with TRBD2 matching over 7 bases. This CDR3 is built from 16 residues. With V trimmed by 2 bases and J by 0 bases, 5 bases remained unmatched. Looked up from germline, CDR1 is SGHRS and CDR2 is YFSETQ.

CDR3 protein: CASSISTGSPGGTEAFF. CDR3 coding DNA: TGTGCCAGCAGTATTAGCACAGGGTCGCCTGGGGGCACTGAAGCTTTCTTT. The rearrangement links TRBV28 to TRBJ1-1; weak D call: TRBD1 (6 bases). Deletions cut 5 bases from V and 4 bases from J, with 23 bases between. Germline V gene sequence: CDR1 MDHEN, CDR2 SYDVKM. The CDR3 sequence is 17 residues long.

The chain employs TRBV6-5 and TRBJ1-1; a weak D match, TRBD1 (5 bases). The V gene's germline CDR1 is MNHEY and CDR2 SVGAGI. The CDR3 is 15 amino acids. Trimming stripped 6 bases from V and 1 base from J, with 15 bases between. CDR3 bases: TGTGCCAGCAGACGCACGGCCACAGGGAACACTGAAGCTTTCTTT. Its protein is CASRRTATGNTEAFF.

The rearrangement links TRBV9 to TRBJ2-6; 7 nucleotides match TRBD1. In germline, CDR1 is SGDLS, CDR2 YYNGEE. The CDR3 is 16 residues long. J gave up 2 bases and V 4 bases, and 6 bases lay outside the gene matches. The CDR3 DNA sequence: TGTGCCAGCAGCCCCCCCGGGACAGCTGGGGCCAACGTCCTGACTTTC. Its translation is CASSPPGTAGANVLTF.

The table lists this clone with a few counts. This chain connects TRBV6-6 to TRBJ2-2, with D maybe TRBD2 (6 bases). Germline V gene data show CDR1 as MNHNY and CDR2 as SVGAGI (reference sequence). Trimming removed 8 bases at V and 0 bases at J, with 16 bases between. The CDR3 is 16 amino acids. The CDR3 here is CASYTPGTANTGELFF. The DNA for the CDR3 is TGTGCCAGCTATACCCCCGGGACTGCGAACACCGGGGAGCTGTTTTTT.

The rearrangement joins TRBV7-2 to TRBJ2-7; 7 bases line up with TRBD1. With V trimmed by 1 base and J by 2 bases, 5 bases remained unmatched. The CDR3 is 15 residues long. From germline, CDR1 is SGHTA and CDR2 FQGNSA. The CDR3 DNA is TGTGCCAGCAGCTTAGTAGGGGACAGTCCCTACGAGCAGTACTTC. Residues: CASSLVGDSPYEQYF.

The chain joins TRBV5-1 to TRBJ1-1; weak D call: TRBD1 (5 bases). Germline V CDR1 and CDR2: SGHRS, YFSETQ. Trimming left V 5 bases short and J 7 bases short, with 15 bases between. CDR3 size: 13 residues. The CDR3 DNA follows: TGCGCCAGCAGACGCCGGACAACCCGTGAAGCTTTCTTT. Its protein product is CASRRRTTREAFF.

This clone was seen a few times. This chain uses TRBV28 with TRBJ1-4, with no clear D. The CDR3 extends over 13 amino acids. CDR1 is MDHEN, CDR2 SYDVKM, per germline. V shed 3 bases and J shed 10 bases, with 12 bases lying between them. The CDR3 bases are TGTGCCAGCAGTTTTCAATCTCGAGGAAAACTGTTTTTT. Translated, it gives CASSFQSRGKLFF.

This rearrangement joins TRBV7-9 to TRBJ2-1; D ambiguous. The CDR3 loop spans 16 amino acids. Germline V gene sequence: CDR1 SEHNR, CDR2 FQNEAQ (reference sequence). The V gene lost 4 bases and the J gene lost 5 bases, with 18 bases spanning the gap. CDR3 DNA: TGTGCCAGCAGCTCCGTACGTTCTCCTATCCACAATGAGCAGTTCTTC. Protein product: CASSSVRSPIHNEQFF. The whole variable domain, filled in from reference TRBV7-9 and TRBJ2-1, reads DTGVSQNPRHKITKRGQNVTFRCDPISEHNRLYWYRQTLGQGPEFLTYFQNEAQLEKSRLLSDRFSAERPKGSFSTLEIQRTEQGDSAMYLCASSSVRSPIHNEQFFGPGTRLTVL.

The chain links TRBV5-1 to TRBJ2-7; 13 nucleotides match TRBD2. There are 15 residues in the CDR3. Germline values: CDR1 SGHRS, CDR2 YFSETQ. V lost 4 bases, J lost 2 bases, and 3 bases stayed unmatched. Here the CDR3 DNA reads TGCGCCAGCAGCATCGGGACTAGCGGGACCTACGAGCAGTACTTC. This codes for CASSIGTSGTYEQYF.

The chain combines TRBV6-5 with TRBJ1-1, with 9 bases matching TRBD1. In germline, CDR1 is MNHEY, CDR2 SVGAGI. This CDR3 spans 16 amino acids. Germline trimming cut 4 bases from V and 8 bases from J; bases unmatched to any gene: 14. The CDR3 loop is CASSSWDRAGGPEAFF. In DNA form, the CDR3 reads TGTGCCAGCAGTTCTTGGGACAGGGCAGGGGGCCCCGAAGCTTTCTTT.

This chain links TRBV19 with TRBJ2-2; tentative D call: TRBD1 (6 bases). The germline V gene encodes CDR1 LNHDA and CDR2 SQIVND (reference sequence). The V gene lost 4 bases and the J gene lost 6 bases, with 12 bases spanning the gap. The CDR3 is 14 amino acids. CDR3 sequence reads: CASSTQGPAGELFF. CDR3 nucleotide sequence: TGTGCCAGTAGTACACAGGGTCCGGCCGGGGAGCTGTTTTTT.

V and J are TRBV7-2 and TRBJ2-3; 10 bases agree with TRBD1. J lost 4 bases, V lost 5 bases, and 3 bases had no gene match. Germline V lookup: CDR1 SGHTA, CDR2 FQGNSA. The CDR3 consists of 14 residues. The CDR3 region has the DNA TGTGCCAGCAGCCCGACAGGGGGCCCAGATACGCAGTATTTT. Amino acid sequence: CASSPTGGPDTQYF.